The next 24 T cell receptor beta chains were all read from a single sample in a study of T cells in Graves' hyperthyroidism and ophthalmopathy. The investigators amplified TCR beta CDR3 regions from RNA transcripts. The TCR CDR3 first-round RT-PCR relied on the HTBI primer set. TCRdb redid the calling of the multiplex PCR reads with MiXCR, one entry per CDR3 protein. The table shows 300,000 or so distinct CDR3 sequences, with over 15% occurring only once. The sample consisted of blood. These receptors all come from a woman in her sixties with Graves' ophthalmopathy.

In its sample, this clonotype was seen many times. V is TRBV11-2 and J is TRBJ2-1; a weak D match, TRBD1 (6 bases). The CDR3 is 13 amino acids. From germline, CDR1 is SGHAT and CDR2 FQNNGV. Trimming stripped 1 base from V and 8 bases from J, with 9 bases between. The chain's CDR3 is CASSLVQGHEQFF. The CDR3 region has the DNA TGTGCCAGCAGCTTAGTACAGGGCCATGAGCAGTTCTTC.

The table lists this clonotype with many counts. The rearrangement joins TRBV10-2 to TRBJ1-2, with 7 bases identical to TRBD1. Germline V gene sequence: CDR1 WSHSY, CDR2 SAAADI. With 6 bases clipped from V and 4 bases from J, the junction kept 2 bases outside the gene matches. This CDR3 has 12 residues. The CDR3 protein is CASSRDSYGYTF. The CDR3 DNA reads as TGCGCCAGCAGCAGGGACAGCTATGGCTACACCTTC.

To note about this clonotype: This may stem from a read error, because a much larger clone lies one nucleotide away. J is TRBJ2-7 and V is TRBV7-2; maybe TRBD2 (7 bases). This CDR3 spans 15 amino acids. Looked up from germline, CDR1 is SGHTA and CDR2 is FQGNSA. CDR3 coding DNA: TGTGTCAGCAGCTCCCCGATGGGGGCGGGAGTGGAGCAGTACTTC. This translates into CVSSSPMGAGVEQYF.

The sample holds many counts of this clonotype. The J gene is TRBJ1-4, the V gene TRBV18; D may be TRBD1 (5 bases). CDR1 KGHSH and CDR2 LQKENI come from the germline V gene. V was pared by 1 base and J by 5 bases, with 8 bases between. CDR3 length: 14 residues. CDR3: CASSPRDGNEKLFF. CDR3 nucleotide sequence: TGTGCCAGCTCACCACGGGACGGGAATGAAAAACTGTTTTTT. Based on the CDR3 plus reference TRBV18 and TRBJ1-4, the full variable domain is NAGVMQNPRHLVRRRGQEARLRCSPMKGHSHVYWYRQLPEEGLKFMVYLQKENIIDESGMPKERFSAEFPKEGPSILRIQQVVRGDSAAYFCASSPRDGNEKLFFGSGTQLSVL.

This clonotype was counted many times. The chain has TRBV7-2 and TRBJ2-5, with TRBD1 identical over 11 bases. CDR3 length: 16 amino acids. Germline lookup yields CDR1 SGHTA and CDR2 FQGNSA. V was clipped by 5 bases and J by 4 bases; unmatched bases: 9. The CDR3 spells CASSPEGTGGGETQYF. CDR3 in DNA: TGTGCCAGCAGCCCGGAGGGGACAGGGGGAGGAGAGACCCAGTACTTC.

This clonotype was recorded a few times. The J gene is TRBJ1-5, the V gene TRBV14, with TRBD1 matching 7 bases. Germline CDR1 and CDR2: SGHDN and FVKESK. The junction had 11 bases not matched to a gene; V was cut back by 2 bases and J by 4 bases. This CDR3 is 17 amino acids long. The DNA for the CDR3 is TGTGCCAGCAGCCAAAACCAACAGGGGTTCCTAAATCAGCCCCAGCATTTT. Translated: CASSQNQQGFLNQPQHF.

There are many counts of this clonotype. The chain has TRBV24-1 and TRBJ2-5, with 8 positions matching TRBD1. CDR1 is KGHDR and CDR2 is SFDVKD in the germline V gene. This CDR3 is built from 18 residues. V gave up 4 bases and J gave up 2 bases; unmatched junction bases: 14. In DNA, the CDR3 is TGTGCCACCAGTGACCGACGCCCGGGACAGGTTGGGCAAGAGACCCAGTACTTC. Protein: CATSDRRPGQVGQETQYF.

The chain employs TRBV10-2 and TRBJ2-7; 7 bases align to TRBD1. This CDR3 is built from 13 residues. The germline gives CDR1 WSHSY, CDR2 SAAADI. The junction had 6 bases not matched to a gene; V was cut back by 7 bases and J by 3 bases. The chain's CDR3 is CASIGGRGYEQYF. The CDR3 DNA follows: TGCGCCAGCATAGGGGGCCGTGGCTACGAGCAGTACTTC.

The gene calls are TRBV7-2 and TRBJ2-3, with 7 bases lining up with TRBD2. The CDR3 runs to 14 residues. V lost 2 bases and J lost 5; bases outside the gene matches: 4. In germline, CDR1 is SGHTA, CDR2 FQGNSA. CDR3 region: CASSLSGAGDTQYF. As DNA, the CDR3 is TGTGCCAGCAGCTTAAGCGGGGCGGGAGATACGCAGTATTTT.

This clonotype appeared many times. V usage is TRBV7-8 and J usage is TRBJ1-1; no definite D call. The V gene's germline CDR1 is SGHVS and CDR2 FQNEAQ. The V gene lost 0 bases and the J gene lost 7 bases, with 15 bases spanning the gap. This CDR3 has 15 amino acids. CDR3 in amino acids: CASSLASGFEGEAFF. The CDR3 DNA reads as TGTGCCAGCAGCTTAGCCTCGGGTTTTGAGGGTGAAGCTTTCTTT.

Note on this clonotype: One end of the junction does not line up with germline, which may come from a read error. V and J are TRBV5-4 and TRBJ2-3; 10 bases match TRBD2. CDR3 length: 17 amino acids. Germline lookup yields CDR1 SGHNT and CDR2 YYREEE (reference sequence). The CDR3 nucleotides are TGTGCCAGCAGCTCCGGAAGCGGGGGGGCCGACAAAGATACGCGGTATTTT. Protein: CASSSGSGGADKDTRYF. The full variable domain, rest sourced from reference TRBV5-4 and TRBJ2-3, is ETGVTQSPTHLIKTRGQQVTLRCSSQSGHNTVSWYQQALGQGPQFIFQYYREEENGRGNFPPRFSGLQFPNYSSELNVNALELDDSALYLCASSSGSGGADKDTRYFGPGTRLTVL.

On this clonotype itself: A read error may account for a junction end that differs from germline. This rearrangement joins TRBV6-2 or TRBV6-3 to TRBJ2-4; no definite D call. This CDR3 comprises 15 residues. Germline lookup yields CDR1 MNHEY and CDR2 SVGEGT. The CDR3 spells CASSEVERAKNIQYF. The DNA for the CDR3 is TGCGCCAGCAGTGAGGTCGAGAGGGCCAAAAACATTCAGTACTTC.

This clonotype has a count of ten or more. J is TRBJ2-2 and V is TRBV7-2; TRBD1 aligns across 10 bases. Germline CDR1 is SGHTA and CDR2 is FQGNSA. V trimming: 4 bases; J trimming: 5 bases; junction bases outside the gene matches: 7. The length of the CDR3 is 16 residues. The CDR3 DNA reads as TGTGCCAGCAGCTGGGAGACAGGGGGCTGGACCGGGGAGCTGTTTTTT. Residues: CASSWETGGWTGELFF.

This clonotype showed up many times. The rearrangement joins TRBV11-2 to TRBJ1-5, with no clear D. CDR3 length: 13 residues. The germline V gene has CDR1 SGHAT and CDR2 FQNNGV. The V end lost 2 bases, the J end lost 5 bases, and 7 bases lay between the germline ends. CDR3 residues: CASSLTRDQPQHF. In DNA, the CDR3 is TGTGCCAGCAGCTTAACCCGGGATCAGCCCCAGCATTTT. Full variable domain (missing parts from reference TRBV11-2 and TRBJ1-5): EAGVAQSPRYKIIEKRQSVAFWCNPISGHATLYWYQQILGQGPKLLIQFQNNGVVDDSQLPKDRFSAERLKGVDSTLKIQPAKLEDSAVYLCASSLTRDQPQHFGDGTRLSIL.

The chain carries TRBV25-1 and TRBJ1-3; D remains unclear. V was pared by 2 bases and J by 4 bases, with 12 bases between. The length of the CDR3 is 15 residues. Per the germline V gene, CDR1 is MGHDK and CDR2 is SYGVNS. CDR3 loop: CASSERPETGNTIYF. The CDR3 coding sequence is TGTGCCAGCAGTGAACGTCCCGAGACAGGAAACACCATATATTTT.

This clonotype was seen at least ten times. DNA of the CDR3: TGTGCCAGCAGCTTTCACAAGCTGGGATACTCTGGGGCCAACGTCCTGACTTTC. The encoded protein is CASSFHKLGYSGANVLTF. The chain carries TRBV11-2 and TRBJ2-6; no firm D call. Trimming stripped 3 bases from V and 0 bases from J, with 15 bases between. The CDR3 is 18 residues long. Germline lookup yields CDR1 SGHAT and CDR2 FQNNGV.

The chain employs TRBV30 and TRBJ1-3; no clear D. Germline V gene sequence: CDR1 GTSNPN, CDR2 SVGIG (reference sequence). V lost 2 bases and J lost 3, with 8 bases in between. CDR3 length: 13 residues. The DNA for the CDR3 is TGTGCCTGGAGTTCTTCACTTGGAAACACCATATATTTT. As protein: CAWSSSLGNTIYF. The variable domain in full, completed from reference TRBV30 and TRBJ1-3, reads SQTIHQWPATLVQPVGSPLSLECTVEGTSNPNLYWYRQAAGRGLQLLFYSVGIGQISSEVPQNLSASRPQDRQFILSSKKLLLSDSGFYLCAWSSSLGNTIYFGEGSWLTVV.

In this sample, this clonotype turned up many times. The chain combines TRBV6-1 with TRBJ1-3; D remains unclear. Germline V gene data show CDR1 as MNHNS and CDR2 as SASEGT. V was trimmed by 5 bases and J by 2 bases, leaving 10 bases between them. CDR3 length: 14 amino acids. In DNA form, the CDR3 reads TGTGCCAGCAGTTTAGGTTCTACTGGAAACACCATATATTTT. This translates into CASSLGSTGNTIYF.

This clonotype showed up many times. This chain connects TRBV3-1 to TRBJ2-2; D perhaps matches TRBD2 (5 bases). CDR1 is LGHDT, CDR2 YNNKEL, per germline (reference sequence). This CDR3 spans 16 amino acids. Trimming left V 3 bases short and J 0 bases short, with 11 bases between. CDR3 residues: CASSQRAATNTGELFF. The CDR3 nucleotides read TGTGCCAGCAGCCAGAGGGCAGCCACGAACACCGGGGAGCTGTTTTTT.

The J gene is TRBJ2-7, the V gene TRBV10-3; D ambiguous. This CDR3 has 12 amino acids. V lost 7 bases to trimming and J lost 3 bases, with 10 bases between them. The germline CDR1 and CDR2 sequences are ENHRY and SYGVKD. The DNA of the CDR3 is TGTGCCATCACTCCGGACGGCTACGAGCAGTACTTC. It translates to CAITPDGYEQYF.

This chain uses TRBV5-6 with TRBJ1-1; possibly TRBD1 for D (6 bases). The CDR3 consists of 13 residues. Germline CDR1 is SGHDT and CDR2 is YYEEEE. Trimming cost V 3 bases and J 3 bases, with 9 bases left between them. In nucleotides, the CDR3 is TGTGCCAGCAGCTCGGACAGCCACACTGAAGCTTTCTTT. Amino acids: CASSSDSHTEAFF.

This clonotype has a handful of counts. The gene calls are TRBV18 and TRBJ1-2, with 9 positions matching TRBD1. The CDR3 spans 16 residues. Germline CDR1 is KGHSH and CDR2 is LQKENI. V trimming: 3 bases; J trimming: 1 base; junction bases outside the gene matches: 6. CDR3 sequence (DNA): TGTGCCAGCTCACCGGCCGGGACAGGGATTAACTATGGCTACACCTTC. Translating it yields CASSPAGTGINYGYTF.

The rearrangement uses TRBV5-4 and TRBJ1-2; 8 bases are shared with TRBD1. Germline CDR1 SGHNT, CDR2 YYREEE (reference sequence). The CDR3 runs 12 residues. Unmatched junction bases numbered 1, after V lost 4 bases and J lost 5 bases. CDR3 coding DNA: TGTGCCAGCAGCCGGACAGGGTATGGCTACACCTTC. Its translation: CASSRTGYGYTF.

The CDR3 sequence is CASSPTKGNTGELFF. DNA of the CDR3: TGTGCCAGCAGCCCCACGAAGGGGAACACCGGGGAGCTGTTTTTT. This chain uses TRBV7-3 with TRBJ2-2; no firm D call. V was cut by 5 bases and J by 1 base, with 11 bases left in between. Germline CDR1 SGHTA, CDR2 FQGTGA. The CDR3 has 15 residues.